Following are 3 T cell receptor beta chains from one sample sequenced in a study of blood T cell repertoires in COVID-19 (dated by TCRdb to the early 2020s). Libraries were constructed by the immunoSEQ multiplex PCR assay. Imported from immuneACCESS, the table was reduced by TCRdb to in-frame sequences with V and J called. These copies leave out some clones; in studies compared against another copy, an unresolved V gene accounts for under half, and the cause of the remainder is not known. The sample contains some 300,000 clones, over 85% of them found a single time. The top ten clones comprise roughly a tenth of the sample. What was sequenced was PBMCs or T cells enriched from blood (not recorded which). These TCRs come from a woman under 40 who had recovered from COVID-19.

Only a few counts were recorded for this clone. V is TRBV30 and J is TRBJ2-1, with 8 bases identical to TRBD1. The CDR3 totals 15 residues. Germline V gene lookup returns CDR1 GTSNPN and CDR2 SVGIG (reference sequence). The junction had 10 bases not matched to a gene; V was cut back by 2 bases and J by 7 bases. Written as DNA, the CDR3 is TGTGCCTGGAGTCCTGGACAGGGTATGGGTAATGAGCAGTTCTTC. This gives the protein CAWSPGQGMGNEQFF.

Written as DNA, the CDR3 is TGCGCCAGCAGCACATCGACTGGAAACACCATATATTTT. It encodes CASSTSTGNTIYF. The gene calls are TRBV5-1 and TRBJ1-3, with unresolved D. In germline, CDR1 is SGHRS, CDR2 YFSETQ. V was shortened by 4 bases and J by 2 bases, with 7 bases between the two germline ends. This CDR3 has 13 residues.

The chain has TRBV6-6 and TRBJ1-1, with a tentative D call TRBD1 (6 bases). The CDR3 sequence is 18 residues long. Between the trimmed V and J ends, which lost 5 bases and 1 base, there was a span of 23 bases. The germline V gene has CDR1 MNHNY and CDR2 SVGAGI (reference sequence). The DNA for the CDR3 is TGTGCCAGCAGTCGTGGACAGACGGGAACTCGGTGGAACACTGAAGCTTTCTTT. Amino acids: CASSRGQTGTRWNTEAFF.